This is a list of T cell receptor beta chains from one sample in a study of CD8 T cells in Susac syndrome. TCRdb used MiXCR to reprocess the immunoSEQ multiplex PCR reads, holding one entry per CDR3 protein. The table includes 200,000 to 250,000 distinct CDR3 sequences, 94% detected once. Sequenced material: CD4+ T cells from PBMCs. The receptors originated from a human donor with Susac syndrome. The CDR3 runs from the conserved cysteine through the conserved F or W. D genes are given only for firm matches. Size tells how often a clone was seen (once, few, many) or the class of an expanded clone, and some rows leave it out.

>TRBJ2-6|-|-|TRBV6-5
TGTGCCAGCAGTTATCTCCCCCCAGGACCCCTGTCTGGGGCCAACGTCCTGACTTTC
CASSYLPPGPLSGANVLTF
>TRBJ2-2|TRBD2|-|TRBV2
TGTGCCAGCACAGCGGGGTTAGCCGGGGAGCTGTTTTTT
CASTAGLAGELFF
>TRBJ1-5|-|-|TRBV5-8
TGTGCCAGCAGCCCACGATCTGGCAGGGGTAATCAGCCCCAGCATTTT
CASSPRSGRGNQPQHF
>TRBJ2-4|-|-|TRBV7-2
TGTGCCAGCAGCTTAGATGCAGGGGTCAACATTCAGTACTTC
CASSLDAGVNIQYF
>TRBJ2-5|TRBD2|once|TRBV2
TGTGCCACCCAAGTTAGCGGGGGTGGAAAAGAGACCCAGTACTTC
CATQVSGGGKETQYF
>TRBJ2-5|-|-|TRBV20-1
TGCAGTGCTGCAAGGGTAGGGGAAGAGACCCAGTACTTC
CSAARVGEETQYF
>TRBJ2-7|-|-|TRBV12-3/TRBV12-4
TGTGCCAGCAGTCTCCGGGACATGAGGTTCTACGAGCAGTACTTC
CASSLRDMRFYEQYF
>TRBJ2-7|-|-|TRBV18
TGTGCCAGCTCACCAGTAAACTCCTACGAGCAGTACTTC
CASSPVNSYEQYF
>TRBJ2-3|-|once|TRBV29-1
TGCAGCGTTGAAAGGGGCGTGACAGCGAGGTACACAGATACGCAGTATTTT
CSVERGVTARYTDTQYF
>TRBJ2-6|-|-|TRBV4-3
TGCGCCAGCAGCCAAGTTTCGGGACACCTCTCTGGGGCCAACGTCCTGACTTTC
CASSQVSGHLSGANVLTF
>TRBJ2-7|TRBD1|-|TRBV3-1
TGTGCCAGCAGCCAAGCCGGGACAGGGAGGGACGAGCAGTACTTC
CASSQAGTGRDEQYF
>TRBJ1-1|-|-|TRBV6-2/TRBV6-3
TGTGCCAGCATAGCGGAACCGAACACTGAAGCTTTCTTT
CASIAEPNTEAFF
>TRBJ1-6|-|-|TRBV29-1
TGCAGCGTGTCAGGCTCCTATAATTCACCCCTCCACTTT
CSVSGSYNSPLHF
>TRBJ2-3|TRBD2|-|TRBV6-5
TGTGCCAGCAGCCCTAGCGGGGCCTCCGATACGCAGTATTTT
CASSPSGASDTQYF
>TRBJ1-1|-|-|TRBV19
TGTGCCAGTAGTATAGGTGCAGGGGACGACACTGAAGCTTTCTTT
CASSIGAGDDTEAFF
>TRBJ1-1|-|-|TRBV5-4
TGTGCCAGCAGCTTGGACAGGGCGAAATTTGCTGAAGCTTTCTTT
CASSLDRAKFAEAFF
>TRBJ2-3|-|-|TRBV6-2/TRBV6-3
TGTGCCAGCAGTTACGGAGTAGCCACAGATACGCAGTATTTT
CASSYGVATDTQYF
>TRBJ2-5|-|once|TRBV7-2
TGTGCCAGCAGCTTAGTTGCGGGGCGCCAAGAGACCCAGTACTTC
CASSLVAGRQETQYF
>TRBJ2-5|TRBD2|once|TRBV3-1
TGTGCCAGCAGCCAAGAGGCTAGCGGGGGGACCCAGTACTTC
CASSQEASGGTQYF
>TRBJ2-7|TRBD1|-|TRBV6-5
TGTGCCAGCAGTAGAGGGGACAGGGGCCACGAGCAGTACTTC
CASSRGDRGHEQYF
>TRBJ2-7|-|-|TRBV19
TGTGCCAGTAGTATGGGATGGCGCTACGAGCAGTACTTC
CASSMGWRYEQYF
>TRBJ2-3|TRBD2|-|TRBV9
TGTGCCAGCAGCGTAGGAACCAAGCGGGGGGGCACAGATACGCAGTATTTT
CASSVGTKRGGTDTQYF
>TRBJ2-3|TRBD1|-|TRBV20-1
TGCAGTGCTAAAGGCGGGGCGACAGGGGGGCACACAGATACGCAGTATTTT
CSAKGGATGGHTDTQYF
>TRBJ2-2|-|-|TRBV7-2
TGTGCCAGCAGCTTAAGGGGGGCGCAAAGCGGGGAGCTGTTTTTT
CASSLRGAQSGELFF
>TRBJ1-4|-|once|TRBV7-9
TGTGCCAGCAGCTTTGGGGGCGGTCGTGAAAAACTGTTTTTT
CASSFGGGREKLFF
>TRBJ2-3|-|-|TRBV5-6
TGTGCCAGCAGCTTGTCGGGGGTCACAGATACGCAGTATTTT
CASSLSGVTDTQYF
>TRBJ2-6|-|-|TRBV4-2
TGTGCCAGCAGCCAAGATCCCAGAGGTGGGGCCAACGTCCTGACTTTC
CASSQDPRGGANVLTF
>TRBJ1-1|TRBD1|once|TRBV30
TGTGCCTGGAGGGCCCCCGGACAGGACACTGAAGCTTTCTTT
CAWRAPGQDTEAFF
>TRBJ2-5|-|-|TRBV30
TGTGCCTGGAGCCAGATACACAGATTGCTAGAGACCCAGTACTTC
CAWSQIHRLLETQYF
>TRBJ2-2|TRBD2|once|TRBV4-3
TGCGCCAGCAGCCCCCAGCGGGGTAACACCGGGGAGCTGTTTTTT
CASSPQRGNTGELFF
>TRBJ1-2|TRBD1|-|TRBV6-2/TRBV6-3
TGTGCCAGCAGTTCCTGGCGGACAGGGGGCTATGGCTACACCTTC
CASSSWRTGGYGYTF
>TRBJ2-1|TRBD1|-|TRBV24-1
TGTGCCACCAGTGAGACAGGGTTGGATGAGCAGTTCTTC
CATSETGLDEQFF
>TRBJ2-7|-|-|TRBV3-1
TGTGCCAGCAGCCGGGGGGACGGACCGGAAGAGCAGTACTTC
CASSRGDGPEEQYF
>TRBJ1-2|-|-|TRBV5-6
TGTGCCAGCACCGGCGAAAGGGCCTATGGCTACACCTTC
CASTGERAYGYTF
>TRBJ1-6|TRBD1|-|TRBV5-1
TGCGCCAGCAGCCCCGGACAGGGGGCAGAGTCACCCCTCCACTTT
CASSPGQGAESPLHF
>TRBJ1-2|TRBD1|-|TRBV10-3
TGTGCCATCAGTGGTTCAGGGGGCGCCGATGGCTACACCTTC
CAISGSGGADGYTF
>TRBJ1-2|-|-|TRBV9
TGTGCCAGCAGCGTTGCCCCCGGGAGTGGAAACTATGGCTACACCTTC
CASSVAPGSGNYGYTF
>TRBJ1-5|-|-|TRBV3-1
TGTGCCAGCAGCCCCGACGGGACGGCCAATCAGCCCCAGCATTTT
CASSPDGTANQPQHF
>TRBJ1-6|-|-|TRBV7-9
TGTGCTAGCAGCTCGTCAAATTCACCCCTCCACTTT
CASSSSNSPLHF
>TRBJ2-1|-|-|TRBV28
TGTGCCAGCAACCCACGTGGGGGGTACAATGAGCAGTTCTTC
CASNPRGGYNEQFF
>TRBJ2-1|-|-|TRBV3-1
TGTGCCAGCAGCCAAGATCCATCCCACGAGCAGTTCTTC
CASSQDPSHEQFF
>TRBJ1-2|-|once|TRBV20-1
TGCAGTGCTAATACCGGGGCTAACTATGGCTACACCTTC
CSANTGANYGYTF
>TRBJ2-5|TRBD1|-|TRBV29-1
TGCAGCGCCTTCGGACAGGGCAAGAGAGAGACCCAGTACTTC
CSAFGQGKRETQYF
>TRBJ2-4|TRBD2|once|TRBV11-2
TGTGCCAGCCGACACGGGGGGGCGCGAGCCAAAAACATTCAGTACTTC
CASRHGGARAKNIQYF
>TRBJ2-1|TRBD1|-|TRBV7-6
TGTGCCAGCAGCCGATCCACAGGGGATAGTTTCAATGAGCAGTTCTTC
CASSRSTGDSFNEQFF
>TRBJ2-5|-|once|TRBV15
TGTGCCACCAGCAGAGATGGGCAGTCCCAAGAGACCCAGTACTTC
CATSRDGQSQETQYF
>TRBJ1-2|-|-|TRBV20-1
TGCAGTGCCCAACAGGGCTTATATGGCTACACCTTC
CSAQQGLYGYTF
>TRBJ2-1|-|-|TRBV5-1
TGCGCCAGCACCTTAGCAGGGTCCACCTACAATGAGCAGTTCTTC
CASTLAGSTYNEQFF
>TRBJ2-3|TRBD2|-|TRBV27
TGTGCCAGCAGTCCTCGCGATAGCGGGGGGGCAGATACGCAGTATTTT
CASSPRDSGGADTQYF
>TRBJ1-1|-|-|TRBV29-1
TGCAGCGTTGAAAGGAATCGGGGCAAGGTTTTCTTT
CSVERNRGKVFF
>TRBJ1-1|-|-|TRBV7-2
TGTGCCAGCAGCACTAACACTGAAGCTTTCTTT
CASSTNTEAFF
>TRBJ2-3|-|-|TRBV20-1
TGCAGTGCTAGCCCTAGCGTCAGCACAGATACGCAGTATTTT
CSASPSVSTDTQYF
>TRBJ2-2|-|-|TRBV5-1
TGCGCCAGCGGAGGGCCCTGGAACACCGGGGAGCTGTTTTTT
CASGGPWNTGELFF
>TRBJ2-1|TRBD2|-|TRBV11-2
TGTGCCAGCAGCCCAGATAGCGGGATACAGAGTGAGCAGTTCTTC
CASSPDSGIQSEQFF